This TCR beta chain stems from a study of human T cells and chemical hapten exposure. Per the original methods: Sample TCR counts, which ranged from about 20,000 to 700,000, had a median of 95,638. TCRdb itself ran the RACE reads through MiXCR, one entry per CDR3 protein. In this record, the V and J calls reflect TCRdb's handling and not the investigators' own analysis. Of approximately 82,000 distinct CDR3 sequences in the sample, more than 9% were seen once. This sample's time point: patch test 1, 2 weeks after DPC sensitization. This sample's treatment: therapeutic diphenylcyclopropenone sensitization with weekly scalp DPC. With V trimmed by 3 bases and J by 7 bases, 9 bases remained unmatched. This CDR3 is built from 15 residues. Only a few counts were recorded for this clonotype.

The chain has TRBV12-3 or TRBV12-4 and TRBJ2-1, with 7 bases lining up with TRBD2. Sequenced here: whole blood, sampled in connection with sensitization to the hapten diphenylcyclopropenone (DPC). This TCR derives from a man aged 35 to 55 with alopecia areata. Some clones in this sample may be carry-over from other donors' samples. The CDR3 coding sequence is TGTGCCAGCAGTTTGGGAGGGAGGGCCGTGAATGAGCAGTTCTTC. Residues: CASSLGGRAVNEQFF.